A single sample gave rise to the 30 T cell receptor beta chains below, sequenced in a study of blood T cell repertoires in COVID-19. Generated by immunoSEQ multiplex PCR, the TCRdb table keeps only in-frame clones and is missing some. The repertoire holds under 400,000 clones, with 85% to 90% as singletons. The sample taken for sequencing was PBMCs or T cells enriched from blood (not recorded which). Source of these receptors: a woman between 25 and 40 years old who had been exposed to COVID-19.

The V and J genes are TRBV2 and TRBJ2-1; D uncertain. Germline-derived CDR1 and CDR2 are SNHLY and FYNNEI. This CDR3 spans 16 amino acids. V lost 1 base, J lost 3 bases, and 13 bases lay in between. CDR3 amino acids: CASSEGPRVGYNEQFF. The CDR3 bases are TGTGCCAGCAGTGAAGGGCCTCGGGTTGGCTACAATGAGCAGTTCTTC.

V gene TRBV19 combines with J gene TRBJ1-5; 8 bases are a match to TRBD1. CDR1 is LNHDA and CDR2 is SQIVND in the germline V gene (reference sequence). The CDR3 sequence is 16 residues long. The junction had 15 bases not matched to a gene; V was cut back by 8 bases and J by 6 bases. CDR3 loop: CASGKTGDHFTQPQHF. CDR3 sequence (DNA): TGTGCCAGTGGAAAGACAGGGGACCACTTCACTCAGCCCCAGCATTTT.

The chain employs TRBV5-4 and TRBJ2-3; D perhaps matches TRBD2 (5 bases). The V end lost 1 base, the J end lost 2 bases, and 11 bases lay between the germline ends. The CDR3 extends over 15 amino acids. The germline CDR1 and CDR2 sequences are SGHNT and YYREEE (reference sequence). The CDR3 loop reads CASSLLTSSTDTQYF. CDR3 coding DNA: TGTGCCAGCAGCTTGCTTACTAGTTCCACAGATACGCAGTATTTT.

V usage is TRBV13 and J usage is TRBJ1-1, with D perhaps TRBD1 (6 bases). The germline gives CDR1 PRHDT, CDR2 FYEKMQ (reference sequence). Trimming removed 5 bases from V and 4 bases from J, with 17 bases in between. CDR3 length equals 15 residues. The CDR3, as DNA: TGTGCCAGCAGCCCTCGAGGGGGGGGGCCCACTGAAGCTTTCTTT. Its protein product is CASSPRGGGPTEAFF.

J is TRBJ1-3 and V is TRBV7-8; TRBD1 might be the D (6 bases). Trimming pared 6 bases from V and 3 bases from J, leaving 12 bases between. This CDR3 contains 14 residues. Germline V gene lookup returns CDR1 SGHVS and CDR2 FQNEAQ. CDR3 residues: CASRQQGGGNTIYF. CDR3 coding DNA: TGTGCCAGCAGACAACAGGGTGGTGGAAACACCATATATTTT.

This clone was observed a few times. This sequence joins TRBV6-5 and TRBJ2-1, with 11 bases that match TRBD2. The CDR3 sequence is 16 residues long. V dropped 0 bases and J dropped 9; count of bases not matched to a gene: 7. Germline V gene data show CDR1 as MNHEY and CDR2 as SVGAGI. CDR3 DNA: TGTGCCAGCAGTTACTCTTTCCTAGCGGGAGGTCGTGAGCAGTTCTTC. Protein sequence: CASSYSFLAGGREQFF.

The chain is built from TRBV9 and TRBJ2-2; unclear D gene. Trimming pared 0 bases from V and 9 bases from J, leaving 9 bases between. Germline lookup yields CDR1 SGDLS and CDR2 YYNGEE. The CDR3 is 13 amino acids. The CDR3 here is CASSVATSRELFF. CDR3 in DNA: TGTGCCAGCAGCGTAGCTACTTCGAGGGAGCTGTTTTTT.

This CDR3 reads CASRQTGTNQPQHF. The CDR3 DNA is TGTGCCAGCAGGCAGACAGGGACAAATCAGCCCCAGCATTTT. The J gene is TRBJ1-5, the V gene TRBV6-5; 7 bases line up with TRBD1. Per the germline V gene, CDR1 is MNHEY and CDR2 is SVGAGI. V gave up 6 bases and J gave up 4 bases; unmatched junction bases: 6. CDR3 length: 14 residues.

This chain joins TRBV27 and TRBJ2-1; weak D call: TRBD1 (5 bases). Germline V gene lookup returns CDR1 MNHEY and CDR2 SMNVEV (reference sequence). This CDR3 region has 14 residues. The V end lost 6 bases, the J end lost 2 bases, and 11 bases lay between the germline ends. In DNA form, the CDR3 reads TGTGCCAGCAGGATCCTGGGGCCCTACAATGAGCAGTTCTTC. Its translation is CASRILGPYNEQFF.

Of note for this clone: Other DNA sequences in the same sample also yield this CDR3. J is TRBJ2-1 and V is TRBV10-3, with 15 nucleotides matching TRBD2. Germline CDR1 is ENHRY and CDR2 is SYGVKD. The CDR3 is 14 residues long. J was trimmed by 6 bases and V by 9 bases; bases with no gene match: 3. CDR3 sequence reads: CAISGLAGGNEQFF. The CDR3 nucleotides read TGTGCCATTTCGGGACTAGCGGGAGGCAATGAGCAGTTCTTC.

The CDR3: CASSMRHSRTDTDTQYF. In nucleotides, the CDR3 is TGTGCCAGTAGTATGAGACACTCACGGACAGACACAGATACGCAGTATTTT. The J gene is TRBJ2-3, the V gene TRBV19, with a weak D call TRBD1 (6 bases). V was cut by 3 bases and J by 2 bases, with 18 bases left in between. The CDR3 has 17 amino acids. Germline values: CDR1 LNHDA, CDR2 SQIVND (reference sequence).

The gene calls are TRBV7-9 and TRBJ1-4; 8 nucleotides match TRBD1. Trimming took 8 bases from V and 8 from J; bases not matched to a gene: 7. The germline V gene encodes CDR1 SEHNR and CDR2 FQNEAQ (reference sequence). The CDR3 consists of 13 residues. This CDR3 is CASLRTGREKLFF. The CDR3 DNA reads as TGTGCCAGCCTTCGGACAGGGAGAGAAAAACTGTTTTTT.

The V call is TRBV12-5, the J call TRBJ1-5; perhaps TRBD1 as D (6 bases). Trimming left V 3 bases short and J 5 bases short, with 14 bases between. Germline CDR1 is LGHNT and CDR2 is FRNRAP. CDR3 length equals 15 residues. The CDR3 nucleotides read TGTGCTAGTGGTTTAGGGGGGGCTAAAGATCAGCCCCAGCATTTT. Translation: CASGLGGAKDQPQHF. The whole variable domain, remainder taken from reference TRBV12-5 and TRBJ1-5, is DARVTQTPRHKVTEMGQEVTMRCQPILGHNTVFWYRQTMMQGLELLAYFRNRAPLDDSGMPKDRFSAEMPDATLATLKIQPSEPRDSAVYFCASGLGGAKDQPQHFGDGTRLSIL.

This clone was recorded only once. This rearrangement joins TRBV10-3 to TRBJ1-5, with D perhaps TRBD1 (6 bases). The CDR3 spans 15 residues. Germline CDR1 ENHRY, CDR2 SYGVKD. V lost 0 bases and J lost 7, with 13 bases in between. The CDR3 region is CAISESGRGGQPQHF. The DNA of the CDR3 is TGTGCCATCAGTGAGTCGGGCAGGGGCGGGCAGCCCCAGCATTTT.

Only one count was recorded for this clone. The chain is built from TRBV10-1 and TRBJ2-7; 9 bases map to TRBD1. Looked up from germline, CDR1 is WNHNN and CDR2 is SYGVQD (reference sequence). The ends lost 6 bases at V and 5 bases at J; junction bases unmatched: 5. This CDR3 contains 13 residues. CDR3 sequence: CASRAGQGDEQYF. In DNA form, the CDR3 reads TGCGCCAGCAGGGCGGGACAGGGCGACGAGCAGTACTTC.

For the CDR3, the DNA is TGCAGCGGTCAGGGGGCGCAGGTCACTGAAGCTTTCTTT. This codes for CSGQGAQVTEAFF. The chain has TRBV29-1 and TRBJ1-1; TRBD1 matches at 8 bases. Germline trimming cut 7 bases from V and 4 bases from J; bases unmatched to any gene: 8. Germline lookup yields CDR1 SQVTM and CDR2 ANQGSEA. The CDR3 consists of 13 residues.

The rearrangement joins TRBV5-1 to TRBJ1-1; D is undetermined. This CDR3 contains 14 residues. The V and J ends lost 1 base and 1 base respectively, with 8 bases between them. Germline values: CDR1 SGHRS, CDR2 YFSETQ. Here the CDR3 DNA reads TGCGCCAGCAGCTTGACACAACCGAACACTGAAGCTTTCTTT. As protein: CASSLTQPNTEAFF.

The chain recombines TRBV19 with TRBJ2-5; TRBD2 aligns across 9 bases. CDR3 length equals 15 residues. Germline V gene lookup returns CDR1 LNHDA and CDR2 SQIVND (reference sequence). Trimming took 5 bases from V and 1 from J; bases not matched to a gene: 5. The CDR3 DNA sequence: TGTGCCAGTAGTCTGGCTAGCGGGGCCCAAGAGACCCAGTACTTC. This sequence encodes CASSLASGAQETQYF.

The chain joins TRBV15 to TRBJ2-5; tentatively, D is TRBD2 (7 bases). This CDR3 is 16 amino acids long. Per germline, CDR1 LNHNV and CDR2 YYDKDF (reference sequence). Deletions cut 4 bases from V and 4 bases from J, with 19 bases between. CDR3 in DNA: TGTGCCACCAGCATACTGGGAAACAGGGAGGGAGAGACCCAGTACTTC. The encoded protein is CATSILGNREGETQYF.

The V and J genes are TRBV9 and TRBJ2-7; tentative D call: TRBD1 (5 bases). The ends were cut back, 0 bases at V and 5 bases at J, with 12 bases in the middle. Germline assignment: CDR1 SGDLS and CDR2 YYNGEE. The CDR3 covers 14 residues. CDR3 nucleotide sequence: TGTGCCAGCAGCGTAGAGGTAGGGGCGGACGAGCAGTACTTC. It is translated as CASSVEVGADEQYF.

This chain links TRBV2 with TRBJ1-2, with D unresolved. Germline V gives CDR1 SNHLY, CDR2 FYNNEI. V was clipped by 5 bases and J by 4 bases, with 5 bases between them. CDR3 length: 11 amino acids. The DNA of the CDR3 is TGTGCCAGCAGTCCCTCCTATGGCTACACCTTC. Protein: CASSPSYGYTF.

J is TRBJ1-6 and V is TRBV5-1; 10 bases are shared with TRBD1. There are 17 residues in the CDR3. The germline CDR1 and CDR2 sequences are SGHRS and YFSETQ. Trimming removed 2 bases from V and 9 bases from J; junction bases left unmatched: 11. The DNA for the CDR3 is TGCGCCAGCAGCTTAGGCCCCCGGACAGGGGGTACTTCACCCCTCCACTTT. As protein: CASSLGPRTGGTSPLHF.

The chain carries TRBV10-1 and TRBJ2-2; the D gene is possibly TRBD1 (6 bases). Trimming pared 0 bases from V and 0 bases from J, leaving 11 bases between. The germline V gene has CDR1 WNHNN and CDR2 SYGVQD (reference sequence). The CDR3 length is 17 residues. CDR3 bases: TGCGCCAGCAGTGAGTCGAAGGACAGCTCGAACACCGGGGAGCTGTTTTTT. Residues: CASSESKDSSNTGELFF.

The genes are TRBV4-2 and TRBJ1-2, with a tentative D call TRBD1 (5 bases). V lost 0 bases to trimming and J lost 5 bases, with 16 bases between them. The germline V gene encodes CDR1 LGHNA and CDR2 YNFKEQ. This CDR3 is 16 amino acids long. The CDR3 sequence is CASSQEGPRRGYGYTF. DNA of the CDR3: TGTGCCAGCAGCCAAGAGGGACCCAGACGGGGGTATGGCTACACCTTC.

The chain carries TRBV14 and TRBJ2-5; 10 nucleotides align to TRBD1. CDR3 length: 18 amino acids. Trimming removed 4 bases from V and 5 bases from J; junction bases left unmatched: 16. Germline assignment: CDR1 SGHDN and CDR2 FVKESK. CDR3 bases: TGTGCCAGCAGCCGAAGAGGCGGGACAGGGGCGTCAGGGGAGACCCAGTACTTC. Residues: CASSRRGGTGASGETQYF.

V gene TRBV20-1 combines with J gene TRBJ2-3, with D uncertain. Looked up from germline, CDR1 is DFQATT and CDR2 is SNEGSKA (reference sequence). The CDR3 runs 8 residues. V lost 2 bases, J lost 12 bases, and 3 bases lay in between. Here the CDR3 reads CSARLQYF. CDR3 DNA: TGCAGTGCTAGATTACAGTATTTT.

This clone was seen more than once but under ten times. The CDR3 DNA reads TGTGCCAGCAGCCAAGAATACGGTAGCGGGAGGGCCATTTCAGATACGCAGTATTTT. It codes for CASSQEYGSGRAISDTQYF. The chain has TRBV3-1 (or the pseudogene TRBV3-2) and TRBJ2-3; 11 bases align to TRBD2. This CDR3 is built from 19 residues. CDR1 and CDR2 from the germline V gene are LGHDT and YNNKEL (reference sequence). The V segment lost 0 bases and the J segment 4 bases; nucleotides outside the gene matches: 12.

The V and J genes are TRBV2 and TRBJ2-1; weak D call: TRBD2 (6 bases). The CDR3 is made up of 13 amino acids. Trimming took 6 bases from V and 5 from J, leaving 11 bases between them. Per germline, CDR1 SNHLY and CDR2 FYNNEI. CDR3 coding DNA: TGTGCCAGCAGGCGGGACTTCGACAATGAGCAGTTCTTC. Its protein is CASRRDFDNEQFF.

The chain employs TRBV5-6 and TRBJ2-2, with TRBD2 matching over 9 bases. V was clipped by 2 bases and J by 7 bases; unmatched bases: 9. CDR1 is SGHDT, CDR2 YYEEEE, per germline. The CDR3 consists of 16 residues. CDR3 in amino acids: CASSLIASGTHGELFF. Written as DNA, the CDR3 is TGTGCCAGCAGCTTAATCGCTAGCGGGACACACGGGGAGCTGTTTTTT. Using reference TRBV5-6 and TRBJ2-2 for the parts outside the CDR3, the full variable domain is DAGVTQSPTHLIKTRGQQVTLRCSPKSGHDTVSWYQQALGQGPQFIFQYYEEEERQRGNFPDRFSGHQFPNYSSELNVNALLLGDSALYLCASSLIASGTHGELFFGEGSRLTVL.

This sequence joins TRBV6-5 and TRBJ1-2, with a weak D call TRBD1 (6 bases). The germline CDR1 and CDR2 sequences are MNHEY and SVGAGI. The CDR3 runs to 14 residues. The V end lost 6 bases, the J end lost 8 bases, and 19 bases lay between the germline ends. CDR3 in DNA: TGTGCCAGCAGCTCCTGGCTGGGGGCGTTAGGCTACACCTTC. It yields the protein CASSSWLGALGYTF.